Shown below are 14 T cell receptor beta chains from a single sample sequenced in a study of regulatory T cells in long-lasting Graves disease. Time point defined: newly diagnosed GD, antithyroid drugs for less than 3 months. PBMCs provided the RNA from which the TCR library was made. TCR beta libraries were built with iRepertoire HTBI primers and Arm-PCR of CDR3 regions. Via MiXCR, TCRdb re-called the multiplex PCR reads, giving one row per CDR3 protein. The sample records 400,000 to 500,000 distinct CDR3 sequences, approximately 16% being singletons. The sample also formed part of further work on T cells in Graves' hyperthyroidism and ophthalmopathy.

This sample comprised peripheral blood mononuclear cells (PBMCs), obtained at new diagnosis, from a patient treated with antithyroid drugs. Receptor source: a woman aged 40 to 55 with Graves disease.

This clonotype has only a few counts. The V call is TRBV29-1, the J call TRBJ2-5; D gene ambiguous. The CDR3 spans 11 residues. The germline V gene encodes CDR1 SQVTM and CDR2 ANQGSEA. Between the trimmed V and J ends, which lost 6 bases and 4 bases, there was a span of 9 bases. The CDR3 loop is CSVADLETQYF. In nucleotides, the CDR3 is TGCAGCGTCGCGGACCTAGAGACCCAGTACTTC.

This clonotype occurred many times. DNA of the CDR3: TGTGCCAGCATGGACGGTAGCGGGATCAACGAGCAGTACTTC. It translates to CASMDGSGINEQYF. The V and J genes are TRBV3-1 and TRBJ2-7; 8 bases align to TRBD2. This CDR3 has 14 amino acids. In germline, CDR1 is LGHDT, CDR2 YNNKEL (reference sequence). V shed 7 bases and J 5 bases; nucleotides not matched to a gene: 10.

The chain uses TRBV20-1 and TRBJ2-5; possibly TRBD2 for D (5 bases). The germline gives CDR1 DFQATT, CDR2 SNEGSKA (reference sequence). This CDR3 has 13 residues. Trimming stripped 6 bases from V and 4 bases from J, with 15 bases between. CDR3 nucleotides: TGCAGTGCGGAAACTAGGACGCTAGAGACCCAGTACTTC. Translating it yields CSAETRTLETQYF.

The chain uses TRBV20-1 and TRBJ2-2, with a tentative D call TRBD1 (5 bases). The length of the CDR3 is 12 residues. Germline CDR1 and CDR2: DFQATT and SNEGSKA (reference sequence). V lost 5 bases and J 5 bases, leaving 9 bases between the germline ends. CDR3 in DNA: TGCAGTGCTCTAGACAGTACCGGGGAGCTGTTTTTT. Translated, it gives CSALDSTGELFF.

This clonotype has at least ten counts. The chain joins TRBV12-3 or TRBV12-4 to TRBJ1-1; the D is unclear. Trimming took 7 bases from V and 8 from J, leaving 14 bases between them. The CDR3 totals 12 residues. CDR3 sequence reads: CASTSGPVEAFF. In nucleotides, the CDR3 is TGTGCCAGCACCTCTGGACCGGTCGAAGCTTTCTTT.

The CDR3 sequence: CSATTSGSYEQYF. CDR3 in DNA: TGCAGTGCTACGACTAGCGGGAGTTACGAGCAGTACTTC. The chain employs TRBV20-1 and TRBJ2-7, with 12 bases lining up with TRBD2. CDR3 length: 13 residues. In germline, CDR1 is DFQATT, CDR2 SNEGSKA (reference sequence). V trimming: 4 bases; J trimming: 4 bases; junction bases outside the gene matches: 2.

This clonotype was found many times. J is TRBJ2-2 and V is TRBV6-1, with unresolved D. V gave up 3 bases and J gave up 0 bases, with 5 bases separating them. Germline CDR1 reads MNHNS; CDR2 reads SASEGT. The CDR3 runs to 14 residues. CDR3 sequence reads: CASSEVANTGELFF. The DNA for the CDR3 is TGTGCCAGCAGTGAGGTAGCGAACACCGGGGAGCTGTTTTTT.

The chain combines TRBV27 with TRBJ1-1; 10 positions match TRBD1. J lost 4 bases, V lost 4 bases, and 6 bases had no gene match. CDR1 is MNHEY, CDR2 SMNVEV, per germline (reference sequence). The CDR3 consists of 15 residues. CDR3 in amino acids: CASSSTWTGGTEAFF. DNA of the CDR3: TGTGCCAGCAGTTCAACATGGACAGGGGGCACTGAAGCTTTCTTT.

This clonotype was seen a handful of times. The junction shows a germline mismatch at one end, possibly a read error. This chain links TRBV5-6 with TRBJ2-1; D is uncertain. CDR1 is SGHDT and CDR2 is YYEEEE in the germline V gene. The CDR3 extends over 13 amino acids. The chain's CDR3 is CASSIDVDNKQFF. In DNA form, the CDR3 reads TGTGCCAGCAGCATTGATGTTGACAATAAGCAGTTCTTC.

This clonotype was detected only a few times. The chain employs TRBV6-1 and TRBJ2-2, with 8 bases fitting TRBD2. Germline CDR1 MNHNS, CDR2 SASEGT. Losses at the gene ends were 5 bases for V and 4 bases for J; bases not matched to a gene: 9. There are 16 residues in the CDR3. Here the CDR3 DNA reads TGTGCCAGCAGTCCATCGGGAGGGGGATTCACCGGGGAGCTGTTTTTT. Protein product: CASSPSGGGFTGELFF.

This clonotype was counted ten times or more. The rearrangement joins TRBV3-1 to TRBJ2-3, with D tentatively TRBD1 (6 bases). Germline CDR1 LGHDT, CDR2 YNNKEL (reference sequence). The CDR3 totals 15 residues. Trimming left V 2 bases short and J 3 bases short, with 12 bases between. The CDR3 reads CASSQRPGATDTQYF. CDR3 in DNA: TGTGCCAGCAGCCAAAGGCCAGGGGCGACAGATACGCAGTATTTT.

This clonotype was seen many times. The chain joins TRBV7-9 to TRBJ2-1; 12 bases are shared with TRBD2. Germline values: CDR1 SEHNR, CDR2 FQNEAQ (reference sequence). The CDR3 totals 16 residues. The V gene end was trimmed by 2 bases and the J gene end by 3 bases; junction bases not matched to a gene: 2. The CDR3 sequence: CASSLLTSGSYNEQFF. The CDR3 DNA sequence: TGTGCCAGCAGCTTACTGACTAGCGGGAGCTACAATGAGCAGTTCTTC.

At least ten counts were recorded for this clonotype. The V and J genes are TRBV7-2 and TRBJ1-1; a possible D gene is TRBD1 (5 bases). This CDR3 has 16 residues. Looked up from germline, CDR1 is SGHTA and CDR2 is FQGNSA. Trimming shortened V by 1 base and J by 1 base, and 13 bases separated the two germline ends. The CDR3, as DNA: TGTGCCAGCAGCTTAGACTCTGGGGGGGAGAACACTGAAGCTTTCTTT. Translating gives CASSLDSGGENTEAFF.

Many counts were recorded for this clonotype. The chain joins TRBV6-1 to TRBJ1-2; 8 positions agree with TRBD1. From germline, CDR1 is MNHNS and CDR2 SASEGT. The trim removed 6 bases at V and 8 bases at J, leaving 11 bases unmatched. The CDR3 is made up of 14 amino acids. The CDR3 is CASSQDRVPQGYTF. CDR3 bases: TGTGCCAGCAGCCAGGACAGGGTCCCGCAGGGCTACACCTTC.